The clone carrying this T cell receptor beta chain has at least ten counts. What it binds is not known. This CDR3 is 18 amino acids long. V was clipped by 2 bases and J by 0 bases; unmatched bases: 10. CDR1 and CDR2 from the germline V gene are SGHVS and FNYEAQ. The data derive from a study of T cell repertoires in cytomegalovirus infection. Study-level points and caveats: Dominating the ex vivo response were HLA-C-restricted CMV-specific TCR beta clonotypes.

TCRdb reanalysed the reads using MiXCR and keeps one entry per CDR3 protein. The sample gives about 890,000 distinct CDR3 sequences, 30% to 40% of which show up once; 11% to 15% is in the top ten. The TCR was taken from a human donor in good health (CMV status not recorded). Some clones in this sample may be carry-over from other donors' samples. This specimen consisted of cultured CD8+ T cells from PBMCs, obtained from culture after CMV antigen stimulation. The rearrangement uses TRBV7-6 and TRBJ2-1; TRBD2 aligns across 7 bases. Written as DNA, the CDR3 is TGTGCCAGCAGCTTAACTCATATGGGGGGGACCTCCTACAATGAGCAGTTCTTC. Amino acid sequence: CASSLTHMGGTSYNEQFF.